This T cell receptor (beta chain) stems from a study of PD-1 blockade in mismatch repair-deficient tumors. Germline CDR1 and CDR2: SGHNT and YYREEE (reference sequence). This CDR3 contains 15 residues. Trimming took off 5 bases at V and 4 bases at J, with 13 bases between the two ends. A few pembrolizumab responders had their TCRs sequenced. Assay: immunoSEQ multiplex PCR; the TCRdb copy retains only in-frame clones and omits some. The sample has some 50,000 clones, 70% to 85% seen once. This clonotype originated in an adult with mismatch repair-deficient cancer. This chain uses TRBV5-4 with TRBJ2-6, with D tentatively TRBD1 (5 bases). The sample in question was PBMCs, obtained before pembrolizumab treatment. This CDR3 reads CASRARGEGANVLTF. The CDR3 coding sequence is TGTGCCAGCAGGGCTAGGGGTGAGGGGGCCAACGTCCTGACTTTC.